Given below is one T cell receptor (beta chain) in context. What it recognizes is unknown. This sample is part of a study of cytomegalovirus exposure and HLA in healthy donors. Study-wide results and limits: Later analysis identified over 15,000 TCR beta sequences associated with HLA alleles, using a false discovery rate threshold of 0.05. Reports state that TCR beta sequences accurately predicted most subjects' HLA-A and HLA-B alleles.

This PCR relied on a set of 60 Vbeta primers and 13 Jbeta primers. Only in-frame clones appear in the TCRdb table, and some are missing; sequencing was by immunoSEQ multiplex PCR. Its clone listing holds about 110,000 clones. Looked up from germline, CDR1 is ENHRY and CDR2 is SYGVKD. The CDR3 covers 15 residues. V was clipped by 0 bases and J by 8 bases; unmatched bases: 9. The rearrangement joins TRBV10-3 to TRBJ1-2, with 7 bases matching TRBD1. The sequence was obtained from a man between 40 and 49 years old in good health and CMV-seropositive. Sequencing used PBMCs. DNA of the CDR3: TGTGCCATCAGTGAGTCTCGAGACAGGGATCACGGCTACACCTTC. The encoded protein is CAISESRDRDHGYTF.